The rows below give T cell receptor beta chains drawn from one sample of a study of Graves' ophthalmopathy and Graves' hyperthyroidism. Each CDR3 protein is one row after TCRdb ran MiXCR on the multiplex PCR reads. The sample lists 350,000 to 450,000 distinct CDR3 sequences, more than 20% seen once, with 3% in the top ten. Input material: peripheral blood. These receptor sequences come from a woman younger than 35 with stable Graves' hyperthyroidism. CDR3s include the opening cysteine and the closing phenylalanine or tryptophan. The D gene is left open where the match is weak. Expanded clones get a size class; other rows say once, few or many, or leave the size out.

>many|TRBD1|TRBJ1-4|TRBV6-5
TGTGCCAGCAGACTCGACAGGGCCCCGGAAAAACTGTTTTTT
CASRLDRAPEKLFF
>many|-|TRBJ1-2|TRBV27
TGTGCCAGCAGTTTCCGGGACACCACTCTGGGAGGCTACACCTTC
CASSFRDTTLGGYTF
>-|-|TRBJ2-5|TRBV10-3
TGTGCCATCAGTGAACGTCGCGGAGAGACCCAGTACTTC
CAISERRGETQYF
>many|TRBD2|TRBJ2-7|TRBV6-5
TGTGCCACGGCTAGCGGGAGAGCGAACTCCTACGAGCAGTACTTC
CATASGRANSYEQYF
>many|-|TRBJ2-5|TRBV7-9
TGTGCCAGCAGCGAGATGTGGGCAGGGAGTTTAGAGACCCAGTACTTC
CASSEMWAGSLETQYF
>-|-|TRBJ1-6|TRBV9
TGTGCCAGCAGCCTGGGGGGGTTTTATAATTCACCCCTCCACTTT
CASSLGGFYNSPLHF
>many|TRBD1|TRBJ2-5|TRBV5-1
TGCGCCAGCAGCCGATGGGACAGGGGTGGAAAGACCCAGTACTTC
CASSRWDRGGKTQYF
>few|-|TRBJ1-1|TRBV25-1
TGTGCCAGCAGTGAATTAGAAGGAGCTTACACTGAAGCTTTCTTT
CASSELEGAYTEAFF
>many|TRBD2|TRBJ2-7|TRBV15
TGTGCCACCAGCAGGGACCCGGGACTAGCGGACTCCTACGAGCAGTACTTC
CATSRDPGLADSYEQYF
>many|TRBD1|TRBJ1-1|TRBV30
TGTGCCTGCCAAGACAGGGCTGAAGCTTTCTTT
CACQDRAEAFF
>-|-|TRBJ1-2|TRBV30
TGTGCCAGTGACAGGAGGAAATATGAAGGCTACACCTTC
CASDRRKYEGYTF
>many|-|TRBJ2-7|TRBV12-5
TGTGCTAGTGGTTTTGACCACGAGCAGTACTTC
CASGFDHEQYF
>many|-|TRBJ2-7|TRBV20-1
TGCAGTGCTACCCCAGCGGAGACCTACGAGCAGTACTTC
CSATPAETYEQYF
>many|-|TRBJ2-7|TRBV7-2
TGTGCCAGCAGCACCCGACTAGTATCCTACGAGCAGTACTTC
CASSTRLVSYEQYF